The clone carrying this T cell receptor beta chain has just one count. In the authors' workflow: Quantification of nucleated cells was approximated via reference gene primer amplification. Sequencing used immunoSEQ multiplex PCR; TCRdb keeps in-frame clones, though not all of them. The D gene and trimming were derived from the DNA, and the V and J assignments and clone size from that table. The sample has roughly 250,000 clones, 84% seen once. The data stem from a study of blood T cell repertoires in COVID-19. Study context: COVID-19 samples, acute and convalescent, were from the United States, Italy and Spain. T cells, B-cell-depleted T cells, or PBMCs supplied cDNA or gDNA.

This CDR3 contains 14 residues. Germline V gives CDR1 SGDLS, CDR2 YYNGEE. Trimming cost V 4 bases and J 3 bases, with 10 bases left between them. Sequenced: peripheral blood. This clonotype was obtained from a human donor in a cohort sampled during active COVID-19. The V call is TRBV9, the J call TRBJ2-2; D perhaps matches TRBD2 (5 bases). In DNA form, the CDR3 reads TGTGCCAGCAGCTCCGGACTCTACACCGGGGAGCTGTTTTTT. This encodes CASSSGLYTGELFF.